The clone carrying this TCR beta chain came up a few times. What it recognizes is unknown. Via MiXCR, TCRdb re-called the reads, giving one row per CDR3 protein. This table has about 310,000 distinct CDR3 sequences, 25% appearing once. This sample is part of a study of T cell repertoires in cytomegalovirus infection. For the study at large: Public TCR beta signatures indicated both CMV infection and matching HLA type.

Per germline, CDR1 LNHDA and CDR2 SQIVND (reference sequence). The CDR3 loop spans 13 amino acids. Trimming cost V 4 bases and J 5 bases, with 11 bases left between them. This TCR came from a human donor in good health (CMV status not recorded). Some clones in this sample may be carry-over from other donors' samples. V is TRBV19 and J is TRBJ2-5; D tentatively fits TRBD1 or TRBD2 (5 bases each). The sample consisted of cultured PBMCs, taken from culture after CMV antigen stimulation. For the CDR3, the DNA is TGTGCCAGTAGTAGGGACCAACGCGAGACCCAGTACTTC. This translates into CASSRDQRETQYF.